The clone carrying this TCR beta chain was recorded many times. Its antigen is not known. Its ends do not fully match the called genes, so a read error is possible. Incorporated into the TCR beta cDNA libraries were unique molecular identifiers, which served to reduce PCR and sequencing biases. MiXCR, run by TCRdb on the PCR reads, gives a single entry per CDR3 protein. The sample contains 700,000 to 900,000 distinct CDR3 sequences, around 45% of which appear only once. The record originates from a study of post-analysis software for immune sequencing data. General study findings and limits: In patients, roughly 5 TRBV segments were more frequent than in controls, with TRBV5-6, TRBV5-1 and TRBV20-1 among them.

The CDR3 is 13 residues long. The sample was blood. This sequence originates from a girl aged 10 to 17 with multiple sclerosis. The chain combines TRBV12-3 or TRBV12-4 with TRBJ2-7; TRBD1 is a possible D gene (6 bases). The DNA of the CDR3 is TGCGCCAGCAGCCCGGACAGCTCCTACGAGCAGTACTTC. Its protein product is CASSPDSSYEQYF.